Reported below is one TCR beta chain. Its antigen remains unidentified. These data are taken from a study of T-cell reconstitution after alpha-beta-depleted transplantation in children. General study findings and limits: After transplant, at about two months, alpha-beta T cells were reportedly derived from several hundred expanded graft clones. There were some patients whose high TCRbeta diversity at day 60 came from surviving recipient T cells and thymic progenitors. T-cell counts and diversity were attributed mostly to newly produced T cells one year after transplant.

Preparation of the TCRbeta library involved a method that used unique molecular identifiers. MiXCR was run by TCRdb on the PCR reads, yielding one entry per CDR3 protein. The sample yields approximately 150,000 distinct CDR3 sequences, about 8.8% seen once. CDR1 and CDR2 (germline): MNHEY, SMNVEV (reference sequence). CDR3 length: 15 residues. V trimming: 4 bases; J trimming: 3 bases; junction bases outside the gene matches: 9. Material: PBMCs, mostly from graft donor cells, obtained 180 days after TCRalphabeta/CD19-depleted stem cell transplant. This receptor was identified in a female patient aged 2-15 years who had a stem cell transplant for congenital amegakaryocytic thrombocytopenia, so the T cells may come from the graft donor. The rearrangement uses TRBV27 and TRBJ2-7; 7 positions agree with TRBD2. This CDR3 reads CASSSWGGLFYEQYF. The CDR3 coding sequence is TGTGCCAGCAGTTCCTGGGGGGGGTTGTTCTACGAGCAGTACTTC.